The entry that follows covers one T cell receptor beta chain sequence. This sample is drawn from a study of T cell changes during pregnancy in multiple sclerosis. Only in-frame clones appear in the TCRdb table, and some are missing; sequencing was by immunoSEQ multiplex PCR. This sample has approximately 50,000 clones, with 92% found just once. Trimming at V came to 6 bases and at J to 6 bases, leaving 8 bases not matched to a gene. From germline, CDR1 is SNHLY and CDR2 FYNNEI. The CDR3 runs 13 residues. The chain combines TRBV2 with TRBJ2-7, with 7 nucleotides matching TRBD1. The source was CD4+ T cells from peripheral blood mononuclear cells, collected after pregnancy. This receptor was taken from a female donor with multiple sclerosis, enrolled in a pregnancy study. As DNA, the CDR3 is TGTGCCAGCAGCCGGCCAGGGGGAACCGAGCAGTACTTC. Its translation: CASSRPGGTEQYF.